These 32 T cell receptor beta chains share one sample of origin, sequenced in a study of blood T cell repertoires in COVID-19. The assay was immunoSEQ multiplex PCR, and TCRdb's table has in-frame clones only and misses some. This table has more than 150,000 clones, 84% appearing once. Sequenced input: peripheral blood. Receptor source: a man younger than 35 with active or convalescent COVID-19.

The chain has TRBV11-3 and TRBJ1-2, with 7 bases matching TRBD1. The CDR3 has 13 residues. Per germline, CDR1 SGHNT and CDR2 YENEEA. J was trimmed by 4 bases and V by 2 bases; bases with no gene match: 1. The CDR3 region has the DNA TGTGCCAGCAGCTTACCAGGGGGCTATGGCTACACCTTC. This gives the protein CASSLPGGYGYTF.

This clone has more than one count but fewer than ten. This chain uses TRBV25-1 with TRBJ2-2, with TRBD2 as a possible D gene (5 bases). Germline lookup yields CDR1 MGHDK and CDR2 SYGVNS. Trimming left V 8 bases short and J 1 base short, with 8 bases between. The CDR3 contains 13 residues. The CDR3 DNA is TGTGCCAGCCGGGGTCTGAACACCGGGGAGCTGTTTTTT. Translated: CASRGLNTGELFF.

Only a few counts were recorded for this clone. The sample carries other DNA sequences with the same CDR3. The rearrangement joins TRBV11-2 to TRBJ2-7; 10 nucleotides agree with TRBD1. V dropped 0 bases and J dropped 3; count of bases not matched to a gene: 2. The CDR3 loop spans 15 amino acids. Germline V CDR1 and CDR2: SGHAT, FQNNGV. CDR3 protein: CASSLEGQGIYEQYF. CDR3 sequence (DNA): TGTGCCAGCAGCTTAGAGGGACAGGGGATCTACGAGCAGTACTTC.

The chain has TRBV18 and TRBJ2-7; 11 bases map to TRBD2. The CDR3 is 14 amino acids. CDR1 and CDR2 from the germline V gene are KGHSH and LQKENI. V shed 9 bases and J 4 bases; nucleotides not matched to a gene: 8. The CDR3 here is CASSTGTSGYEQYF. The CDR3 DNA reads TGTGCCAGTTCTACCGGGACTAGCGGTTACGAGCAGTACTTC.

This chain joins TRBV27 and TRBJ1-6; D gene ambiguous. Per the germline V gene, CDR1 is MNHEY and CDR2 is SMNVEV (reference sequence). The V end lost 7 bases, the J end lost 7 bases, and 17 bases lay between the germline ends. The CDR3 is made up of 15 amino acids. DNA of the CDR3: TGTGCCAGCACCCAAAGCGGGGTCTGGAATTCACCCCTCCACTTT. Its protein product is CASTQSGVWNSPLHF.

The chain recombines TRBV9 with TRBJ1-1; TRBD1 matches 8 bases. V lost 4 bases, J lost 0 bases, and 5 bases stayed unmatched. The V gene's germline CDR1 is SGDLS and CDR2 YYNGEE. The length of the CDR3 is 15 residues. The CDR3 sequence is CASSPRTGLNTEAFF. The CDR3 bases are TGTGCCAGCAGCCCTCGGACAGGGCTGAACACTGAAGCTTTCTTT.

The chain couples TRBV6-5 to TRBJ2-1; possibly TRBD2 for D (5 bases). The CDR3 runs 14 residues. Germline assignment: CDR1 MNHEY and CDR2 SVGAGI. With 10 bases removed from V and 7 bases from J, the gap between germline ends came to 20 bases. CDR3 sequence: CATSVASRKNEQFF. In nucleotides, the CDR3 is TGTGCCACATCAGTCGCTAGCCGGAAAAATGAGCAGTTCTTC.

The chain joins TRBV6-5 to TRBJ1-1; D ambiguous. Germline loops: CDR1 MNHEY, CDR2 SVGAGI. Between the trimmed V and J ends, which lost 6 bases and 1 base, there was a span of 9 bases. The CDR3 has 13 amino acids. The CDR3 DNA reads TGTGCCAGCAGGACGACACAGAACACTGAAGCTTTCTTT. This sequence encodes CASRTTQNTEAFF.

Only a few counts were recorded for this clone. DNA of the CDR3: TGTGCCAGCAGACCAAGCGGGACTCAACAAGAGACCCAGTACTTC. Protein: CASRPSGTQQETQYF. The chain carries TRBV6-5 and TRBJ2-5, with 7 bases fitting TRBD2. Looked up from germline, CDR1 is MNHEY and CDR2 is SVGAGI. Trimming took 6 bases from V and 2 from J; bases not matched to a gene: 9. The CDR3 is 15 residues long.

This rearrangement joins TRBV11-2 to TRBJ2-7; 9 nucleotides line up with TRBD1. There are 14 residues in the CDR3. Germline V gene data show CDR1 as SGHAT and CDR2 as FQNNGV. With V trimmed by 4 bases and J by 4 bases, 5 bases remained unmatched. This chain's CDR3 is CASSSGTGFYEQYF. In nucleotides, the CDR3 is TGTGCCAGCAGCTCCGGGACAGGGTTTTACGAGCAGTACTTC.

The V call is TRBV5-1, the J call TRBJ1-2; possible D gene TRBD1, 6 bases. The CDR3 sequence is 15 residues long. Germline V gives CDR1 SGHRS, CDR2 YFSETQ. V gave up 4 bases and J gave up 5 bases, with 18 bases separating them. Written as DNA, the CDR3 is TGCGCCAGCAGCCCGACAGGATTTACGACTTATGGCTACACCTTC. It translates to CASSPTGFTTYGYTF. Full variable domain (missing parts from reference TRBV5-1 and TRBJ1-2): KAGVTQTPRYLIKTRGQQVTLSCSPISGHRSVSWYQQTPGQGLQFLFEYFSETQRNKGNFPGRFSGRQFSNSRSEMNVSTLELGDSALYLCASSPTGFTTYGYTFGSGTRLTVV.

The CDR3 sequence is CASSQGIGTGGLSDTQYF. For the CDR3, the DNA is TGCGCCAGCAGCCAAGGGATTGGGACAGGGGGATTATCAGATACGCAGTATTTT. The chain carries TRBV4-1 and TRBJ2-3; 11 positions match TRBD1. The CDR3 totals 18 residues. CDR1 and CDR2 from the germline V gene are MGHRA and YSYEKL. V was pared by 1 base and J by 4 bases, with 10 bases of the junction left unmatched.

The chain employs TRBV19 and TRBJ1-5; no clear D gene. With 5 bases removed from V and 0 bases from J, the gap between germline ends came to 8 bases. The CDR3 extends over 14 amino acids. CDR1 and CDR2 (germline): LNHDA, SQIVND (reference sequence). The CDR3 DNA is TGTGCCAGTAGTCAGGCCTATAGCAATCAGCCCCAGCATTTT. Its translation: CASSQAYSNQPQHF.

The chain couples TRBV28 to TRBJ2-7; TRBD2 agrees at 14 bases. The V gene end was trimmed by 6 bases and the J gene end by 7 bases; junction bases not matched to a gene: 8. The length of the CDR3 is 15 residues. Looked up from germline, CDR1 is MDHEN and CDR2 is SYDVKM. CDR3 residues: CASSRTSGRYKEQYF. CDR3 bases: TGTGCCAGCAGCCGGACTAGCGGGAGGTATAAGGAGCAGTACTTC.

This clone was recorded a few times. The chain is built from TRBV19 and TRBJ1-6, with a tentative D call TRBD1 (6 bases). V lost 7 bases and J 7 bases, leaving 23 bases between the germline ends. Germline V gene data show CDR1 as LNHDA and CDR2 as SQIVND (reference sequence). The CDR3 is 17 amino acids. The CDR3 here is CASIGTRTPSGNSPLHF. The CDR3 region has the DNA TGTGCCAGTATTGGGACAAGGACCCCCTCGGGGAATTCACCCCTCCACTTT.

CDR3 nucleotides: TGTGCCATCAGTGAGCCTCCACAGGGACCCCCTACTAACTATGGCTACACCTTC. Translation: CAISEPPQGPPTNYGYTF. The chain uses TRBV10-3 and TRBJ1-2; possibly TRBD1 for D (6 bases). Germline V gene lookup returns CDR1 ENHRY and CDR2 SYGVKD. Deletions cut 2 bases from V and 0 bases from J, with 19 bases between. The CDR3 is made up of 18 amino acids.

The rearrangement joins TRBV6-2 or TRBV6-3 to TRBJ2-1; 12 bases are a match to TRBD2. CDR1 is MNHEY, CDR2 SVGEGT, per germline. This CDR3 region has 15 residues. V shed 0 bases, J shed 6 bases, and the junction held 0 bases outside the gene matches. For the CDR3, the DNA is TGTGCCAGCAGTTACTCGACTAGCGGGAGCAATGAGCAGTTCTTC. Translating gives CASSYSTSGSNEQFF.

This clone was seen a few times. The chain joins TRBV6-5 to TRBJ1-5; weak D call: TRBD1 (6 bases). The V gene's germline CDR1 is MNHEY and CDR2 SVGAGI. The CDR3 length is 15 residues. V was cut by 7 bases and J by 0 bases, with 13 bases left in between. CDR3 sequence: CASTTGPYSNQPQHF. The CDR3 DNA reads TGTGCCAGCACGACAGGACCCTATAGCAATCAGCCCCAGCATTTT.

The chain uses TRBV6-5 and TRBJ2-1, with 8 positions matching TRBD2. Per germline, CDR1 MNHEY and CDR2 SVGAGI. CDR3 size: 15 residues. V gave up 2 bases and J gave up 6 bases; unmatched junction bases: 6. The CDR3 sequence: CASSYQGLVGNEQFF. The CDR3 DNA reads TGTGCCAGCAGTTACCAGGGACTAGTAGGCAATGAGCAGTTCTTC.

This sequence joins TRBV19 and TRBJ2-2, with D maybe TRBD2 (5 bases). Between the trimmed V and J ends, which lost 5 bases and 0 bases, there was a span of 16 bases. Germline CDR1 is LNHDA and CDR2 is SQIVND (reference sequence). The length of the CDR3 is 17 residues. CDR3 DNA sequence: TGTGCCAGTAGTTCGGGAACAATCTTCGCGAACACCGGGGAGCTGTTTTTT. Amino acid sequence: CASSSGTIFANTGELFF.

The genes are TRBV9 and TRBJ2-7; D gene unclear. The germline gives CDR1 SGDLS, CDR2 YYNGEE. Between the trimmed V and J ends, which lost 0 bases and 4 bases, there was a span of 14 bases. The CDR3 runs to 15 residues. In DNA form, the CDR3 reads TGTGCCAGCAGCGTAGCTCCAGCAGGAAAATACGAGCAGTACTTC. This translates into CASSVAPAGKYEQYF.

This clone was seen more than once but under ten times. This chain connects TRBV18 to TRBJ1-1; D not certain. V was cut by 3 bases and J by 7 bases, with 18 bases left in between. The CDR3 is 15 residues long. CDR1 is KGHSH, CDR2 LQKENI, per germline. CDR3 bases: TGTGCCAGCTCACCTATGACCCAGGAAATTTTTGAAGCTTTCTTT. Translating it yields CASSPMTQEIFEAFF.

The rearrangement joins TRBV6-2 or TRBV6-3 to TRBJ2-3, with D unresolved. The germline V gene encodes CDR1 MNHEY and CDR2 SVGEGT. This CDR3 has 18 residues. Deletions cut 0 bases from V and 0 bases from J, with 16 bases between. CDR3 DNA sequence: TGTGCCAGCAGTTACTCTATTTTAGGTGGGCTTAGCACAGATACGCAGTATTTT. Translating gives CASSYSILGGLSTDTQYF.

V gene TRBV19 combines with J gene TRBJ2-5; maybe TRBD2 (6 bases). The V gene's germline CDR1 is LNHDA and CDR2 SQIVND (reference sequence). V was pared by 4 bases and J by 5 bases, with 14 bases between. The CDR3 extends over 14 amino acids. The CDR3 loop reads CASSSVSSGETQYF. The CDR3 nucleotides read TGTGCCAGTAGTAGCGTTTCGAGCGGGGAGACCCAGTACTTC.

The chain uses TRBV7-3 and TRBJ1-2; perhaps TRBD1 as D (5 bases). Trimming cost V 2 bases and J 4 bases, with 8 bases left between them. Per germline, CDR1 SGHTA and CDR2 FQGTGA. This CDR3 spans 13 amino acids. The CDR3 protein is CASSLDRTYGYTF. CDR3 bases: TGTGCCAGCAGCTTAGACAGAACCTATGGCTACACCTTC.

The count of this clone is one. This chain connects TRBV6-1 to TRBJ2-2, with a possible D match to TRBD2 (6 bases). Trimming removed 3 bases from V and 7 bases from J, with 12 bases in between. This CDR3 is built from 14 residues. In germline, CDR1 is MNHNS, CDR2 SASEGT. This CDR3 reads CASSDRRRGGELFF. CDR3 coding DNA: TGTGCCAGCAGTGACCGGCGGAGGGGCGGGGAGCTGTTTTTT.

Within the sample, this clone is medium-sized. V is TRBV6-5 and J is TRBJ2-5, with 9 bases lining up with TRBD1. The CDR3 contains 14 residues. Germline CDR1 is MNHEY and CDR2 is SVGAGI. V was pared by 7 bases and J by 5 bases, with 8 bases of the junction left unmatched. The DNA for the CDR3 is TGTGCCAGCATCCGGGGACAGGGATGGGAGACCCAGTACTTC. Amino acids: CASIRGQGWETQYF.

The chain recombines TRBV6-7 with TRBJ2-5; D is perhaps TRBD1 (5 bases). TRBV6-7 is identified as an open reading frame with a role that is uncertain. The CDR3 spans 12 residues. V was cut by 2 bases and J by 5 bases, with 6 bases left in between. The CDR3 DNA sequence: TGTGCCAGCAGTTACAAGGGGGAGACCCAGTACTTC. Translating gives CASSYKGETQYF.

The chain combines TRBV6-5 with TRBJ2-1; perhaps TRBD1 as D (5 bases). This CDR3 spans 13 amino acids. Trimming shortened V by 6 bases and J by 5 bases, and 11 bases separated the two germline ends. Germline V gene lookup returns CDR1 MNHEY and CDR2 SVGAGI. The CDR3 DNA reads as TGTGCCAGCAGAAGACAGCGTAACAATGAGCAGTTCTTC. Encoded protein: CASRRQRNNEQFF.

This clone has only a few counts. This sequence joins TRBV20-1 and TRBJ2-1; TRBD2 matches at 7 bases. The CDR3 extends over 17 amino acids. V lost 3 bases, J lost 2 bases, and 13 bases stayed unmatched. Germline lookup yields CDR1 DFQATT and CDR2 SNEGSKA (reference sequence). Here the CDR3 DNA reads TGCAGTGCTAGTAGGGGCTCGGCGGGAGAAACCTACAATGAGCAGTTCTTC. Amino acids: CSASRGSAGETYNEQFF.

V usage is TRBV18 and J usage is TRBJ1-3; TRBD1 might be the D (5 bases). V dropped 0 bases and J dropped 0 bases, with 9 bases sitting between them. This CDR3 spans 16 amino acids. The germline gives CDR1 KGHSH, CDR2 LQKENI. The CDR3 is CASSPPGANSGNTIYF. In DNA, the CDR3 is TGTGCCAGCTCACCACCAGGGGCCAACTCTGGAAACACCATATATTTT.

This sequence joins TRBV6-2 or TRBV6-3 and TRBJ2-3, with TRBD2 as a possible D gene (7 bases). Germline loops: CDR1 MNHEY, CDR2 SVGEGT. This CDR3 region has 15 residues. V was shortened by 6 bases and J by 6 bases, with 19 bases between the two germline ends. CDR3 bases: TGTGCCAGCAGCCACGCGGCGGGGGCCCGGGATACGCAGTATTTT. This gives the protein CASSHAAGARDTQYF.